The 8 T cell receptor beta chains listed next were all sequenced from one sample in a study of OX40 agonist ivuxolimab in advanced cancers. TCRdb's table, derived via immunoSEQ multiplex PCR, lists solely in-frame clones and lacks some. Altogether tens of thousands of clones are present, about nine tenths being singletons, with the ten largest covering roughly 0.56%. The specimen comprised CD4+ or CD8+ T cells sorted from blood, sampled in a trial of the OX40 agonist ivuxolimab. These receptors came from an adult with an advanced solid tumor such as melanoma, head and neck, liver or kidney cancer.

This rearrangement joins TRBV5-1 to TRBJ2-6; D remains ambiguous. There are 16 residues in the CDR3. Trimming cost V 0 bases and J 0 bases, with 7 bases left between them. Germline values: CDR1 SGHRS, CDR2 YFSETQ. DNA of the CDR3: TGCGCCAGCAGCTTGGGCCCGAACTCTGGGGCCAACGTCCTGACTTTC. The encoded protein is CASSLGPNSGANVLTF.

The chain links TRBV9 to TRBJ2-3; TRBD2 matches at 8 bases. The ends lost 4 bases at V and 0 bases at J; junction bases unmatched: 13. The CDR3 totals 18 residues. Germline CDR1 and CDR2: SGDLS and YYNGEE. For the CDR3, the DNA is TGTGCCAGCAGCCCATTAGCGGGATGGGGGGGGAGCACAGATACGCAGTATTTT. It encodes CASSPLAGWGGSTDTQYF.

The chain has TRBV30 and TRBJ2-7; 13 nucleotides line up with TRBD2. The CDR3 is made up of 17 amino acids. CDR1 and CDR2 from the germline V gene are GTSNPN and SVGIG (reference sequence). V shed 0 bases and J 3 bases; nucleotides not matched to a gene: 8. CDR3 coding DNA: TGTGCCTGGAGTGTACAGGAGACTAGCGGGAGGATCTACGAGCAGTACTTC. Translating gives CAWSVQETSGRIYEQYF.

This chain joins TRBV28 and TRBJ2-7; D perhaps matches TRBD1 (6 bases). Germline CDR1 reads MDHEN; CDR2 reads SYDVKM. The V gene lost 6 bases and the J gene lost 7 bases, with 16 bases spanning the gap. This CDR3 has 13 residues. CDR3 protein: CASRTGYLREQYF. For the CDR3, the DNA is TGTGCCAGCAGGACAGGATATCTACGAGAGCAGTACTTC.

This chain links TRBV5-1 with TRBJ1-1; a weak D match, TRBD1 (5 bases). Between the trimmed V and J ends, which lost 4 bases and 1 base, there was a span of 14 bases. This CDR3 spans 15 amino acids. Germline CDR1 reads SGHRS; CDR2 reads YFSETQ. CDR3 loop: CASSPEAGKNTEAFF. CDR3 sequence (DNA): TGCGCCAGCAGCCCGGAGGCAGGGAAGAACACTGAAGCTTTCTTT. The whole variable domain, remainder taken from reference TRBV5-1 and TRBJ1-1, is KAGVTQTPRYLIKTRGQQVTLSCSPISGHRSVSWYQQTPGQGLQFLFEYFSETQRNKGNFPGRFSGRQFSNSRSEMNVSTLELGDSALYLCASSPEAGKNTEAFFGQGTRLTVV.

The chain carries TRBV19 and TRBJ1-5; 8 bases are a match to TRBD1. CDR1 is LNHDA and CDR2 is SQIVND in the germline V gene (reference sequence). This CDR3 has 16 amino acids. With 7 bases clipped from V and 2 bases from J, the junction kept 10 bases outside the gene matches. CDR3 in amino acids: CASTIPATGGNQPQHF. The DNA for the CDR3 is TGTGCCAGTACCATTCCTGCGACAGGGGGCAATCAGCCCCAGCATTTT. Supplemented by reference TRBV19 and TRBJ1-5, the full variable domain reads DGGITQSPKYLFRKEGQNVTLSCEQNLNHDAMYWYRQDPGQGLRLIYYSQIVNDFQKGDIAEGYSVSREKKESFPLTVTSAQKNPTAFYLCASTIPATGGNQPQHFGDGTRLSIL.

A few counts support this clone. J is TRBJ1-2 and V is TRBV7-9; D ambiguous. The CDR3 is made up of 12 amino acids. Trimming left V 5 bases short and J 6 bases short, with 10 bases between. The germline gives CDR1 SEHNR, CDR2 FQNEAQ (reference sequence). The CDR3 nucleotides read TGTGCCAGCAGCCCCACGGGGAATGGCTACACCTTC. Protein: CASSPTGNGYTF.

The gene calls are TRBV14 and TRBJ2-5; no definite D call. In germline, CDR1 is SGHDN, CDR2 FVKESK. Trimming took off 4 bases at V and 4 bases at J, with 4 bases between the two ends. The CDR3 covers 11 residues. The CDR3 DNA reads as TGTGCCAGCAGCCCAGGAGAGACCCAGTACTTC. This sequence encodes CASSPGETQYF. The variable domain in full, with the rest retrieved from reference TRBV14 and TRBJ2-5, is EAGVTQFPSHSVIEKGQTVTLRCDPISGHDNLYWYRRVMGKEIKFLLHFVKESKQDESGMPNNRFLAERTGGTYSTLKVQPAELEDSGVYFCASSPGETQYFGPGTRLLVL.